One TCR beta chain is described in this entry. Its antigen is undetermined. Per germline, CDR1 SGHVS and CDR2 FQNEAQ. Trimming left V 0 bases short and J 4 bases short, with 6 bases between. The CDR3 totals 14 residues. Only in-frame clones appear in the TCRdb table, and some are missing; sequencing was by immunoSEQ multiplex PCR. There are about 120,000 clones in the sample; approximately 90% occur only once, and approximately 8% lies in the top ten. The source of the sample is a study of T cell responses to AZD1222 COVID-19 vaccine. The study's findings and limits: Possibly, clonal diversity was underestimated; donors were largely white British and included more females. Sampling that yielded the repertoires occurred only after the peak T cell response. Two AZD1222 administrations were followed by greater Spike-specific TCR breadth and depth.

This rearrangement joins TRBV7-8 to TRBJ2-2; D call uncertain. The source is an adult who received the AZD1222 COVID-19 vaccine. The material was peripheral blood, obtained 28 days after the second AZD1222 dose. This chain's CDR3 is CASSLALGTGELFF. The CDR3 nucleotides are TGTGCCAGCAGCTTAGCGTTGGGCACCGGGGAGCTGTTTTTT.